The 8 T cell receptor beta chains below were found in one sample sequenced in a study of cytomegalovirus exposure and HLA in healthy donors. The PCR used 60 Vbeta and 13 Jbeta primers. Libraries were prepared by immunoSEQ multiplex PCR; TCRdb keeps only in-frame clonotypes and omits some of them. Here the sample spans around 150,000 clones, roughly 80% being singletons. Sequencing was performed on PBMCs. All receptors come from a male donor in good health and CMV-seropositive.

The rearrangement uses TRBV11-2 and TRBJ2-1; TRBD2 matches at 7 bases. V trimming: 5 bases; J trimming: 8 bases; junction bases outside the gene matches: 12. The V gene's germline CDR1 is SGHAT and CDR2 FQNNGV. This CDR3 region has 15 residues. CDR3 protein: CASSRAVAGYDEQFF. The CDR3 DNA sequence: TGTGCCAGCAGCCGAGCGGTAGCGGGTTACGATGAGCAGTTCTTC.

The chain couples TRBV5-5 to TRBJ2-7, with 8 bases that match TRBD1. This CDR3 has 15 residues. Looked up from germline, CDR1 is SGHKS and CDR2 is YYEKEE (reference sequence). V shed 1 base and J 0 bases; nucleotides not matched to a gene: 3. The CDR3 bases are TGTGCCAGCAGCTTGAGGCAGGGGGCCTCCTACGAGCAGTACTTC. This codes for CASSLRQGASYEQYF.

The chain uses TRBV7-4 and TRBJ1-5; 8 nucleotides match TRBD1. The CDR3 runs to 20 residues. Germline-derived CDR1 and CDR2 are SGHVT and SQSDAQ. Trimming cost V 1 base and J 0 bases; bases outside gene matches: 14. The CDR3 DNA is TGTGCCAGCAGCTTAGAATGGGACAGGCGGATAAGATGTAGCAATCAGCCCCAGCATTTT. Its translation: CASSLEWDRRIRCSNQPQHF.

CDR3 coding DNA: TGCGCCAGCAGTGAGCACGGGACTAGCGGGATGTACGAGCAGTACTTC. This codes for CASSEHGTSGMYEQYF. The rearrangement uses TRBV10-2 and TRBJ2-7; 13 bases align to TRBD2. With 2 bases clipped from V and 4 bases from J, the junction kept 5 bases outside the gene matches. The V gene's germline CDR1 is WSHSY and CDR2 SAAADI. This CDR3 comprises 16 residues.

V and J are TRBV20-1 and TRBJ2-3; D remains unclear. Germline V lookup: CDR1 DFQATT, CDR2 SNEGSKA (reference sequence). CDR3 size: 11 residues. V gave up 1 base and J gave up 6 bases, with 5 bases separating them. In DNA, the CDR3 is TGCAGTGCTAGAGTGGGCGATACGCAGTATTTT. Amino acids: CSARVGDTQYF.

Of note for this clone: This same CDR3 is encoded by further DNA sequences in the sample. The chain links TRBV27 to TRBJ2-1, with TRBD2 identical over 8 bases. The CDR3 is made up of 15 amino acids. J lost 6 bases, V lost 6 bases, and 10 bases had no gene match. Germline-derived CDR1 and CDR2 are MNHEY and SMNVEV (reference sequence). The CDR3 protein is CASSSGTRSVNEQFF. The CDR3 DNA is TGTGCCAGCAGCTCCGGGACTAGGTCGGTCAATGAGCAGTTCTTC.

Worth noting for this clone: At the DNA level, this CDR3 is encoded by other sequences in the same sample as well. The J gene is TRBJ2-7, the V gene TRBV14; 8 bases are a match to TRBD1. Trimming at V came to 3 bases and at J to 3 bases, leaving 16 bases not matched to a gene. Germline loops: CDR1 SGHDN, CDR2 FVKESK. The CDR3 has 18 amino acids. The CDR3 protein is CASSQDSGTGLFYYEQYF. The CDR3 coding sequence is TGTGCCAGCAGCCAGGACTCCGGGACAGGCCTTTTCTACTACGAGCAGTACTTC.

The V call is TRBV7-9, the J call TRBJ2-1; TRBD1 matches at 10 bases. The V segment lost 5 bases and the J segment 4 bases; nucleotides outside the gene matches: 5. Germline CDR1 SEHNR, CDR2 FQNEAQ (reference sequence). The CDR3 contains 15 residues. The CDR3 spells CASSPPGQGYNEQFF. CDR3 nucleotide sequence: TGTGCCAGCAGCCCTCCGGGACAGGGGTACAATGAGCAGTTCTTC.